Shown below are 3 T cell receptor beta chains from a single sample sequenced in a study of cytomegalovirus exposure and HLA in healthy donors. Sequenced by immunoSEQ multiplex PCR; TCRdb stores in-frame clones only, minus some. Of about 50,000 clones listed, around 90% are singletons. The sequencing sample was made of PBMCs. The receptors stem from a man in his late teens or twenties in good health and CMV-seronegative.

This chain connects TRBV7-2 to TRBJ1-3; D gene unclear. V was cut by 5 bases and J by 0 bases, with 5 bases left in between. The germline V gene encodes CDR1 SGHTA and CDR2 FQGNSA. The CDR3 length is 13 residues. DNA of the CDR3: TGTGCCAGCAGCCGGGGCTCTGGAAACACCATATATTTT. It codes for CASSRGSGNTIYF.

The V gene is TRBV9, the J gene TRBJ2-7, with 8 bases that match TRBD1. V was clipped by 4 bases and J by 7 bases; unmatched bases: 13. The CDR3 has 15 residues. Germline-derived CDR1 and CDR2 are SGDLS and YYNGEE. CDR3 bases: TGTGCCAGCAGCTCCGACAGGGGTCCCTCTCGTGAGCAGTACTTC. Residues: CASSSDRGPSREQYF. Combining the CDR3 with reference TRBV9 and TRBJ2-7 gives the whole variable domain DSGVTQTPKHLITATGQRVTLRCSPRSGDLSVYWYQQSLDQGLQFLIQYYNGEERAKGNILERFSAQQFPDLHSELNLSSLELGDSALYFCASSSDRGPSREQYFGPGTRLTVT.

The CDR3, as DNA: TGTGCCAGCAGGGCGGGAGTGGTAGAGAACATTCAGTACTTC. Its translation is CASRAGVVENIQYF. This sequence joins TRBV2 and TRBJ2-4, with 7 bases matching TRBD2. The V and J ends lost 6 bases and 7 bases, in that order; junction bases with no gene match: 9. The CDR3 loop spans 14 amino acids. Germline V gene data show CDR1 as SNHLY and CDR2 as FYNNEI. Filled out from reference TRBV2 and TRBJ2-4, the complete variable domain reads EPEVTQTPSHQVTQMGQEVILRCVPISNHLYFYWYRQILGQKVEFLVSFYNNEISEKSEIFDDQFSVERPDGSNFTLKIRSTKLEDSAMYFCASRAGVVENIQYFGAGTRLSVL.